This T cell receptor beta chain came from a study of cytomegalovirus exposure and HLA in healthy donors. 60 Vbeta and 13 Jbeta primers were used in PCR. Sequencing used immunoSEQ multiplex PCR; TCRdb keeps in-frame clones, though not all of them. The sample consists of approximately 170,000 clones, roughly four fifths of them appearing once. Germline CDR1 SEHNR, CDR2 FQNEAQ (reference sequence). The CDR3 has 14 amino acids. The V end lost 5 bases, the J end lost 7 bases, and 18 bases lay between the germline ends. The V call is TRBV7-9, the J call TRBJ2-7; D is possibly TRBD2 (6 bases). The sequencing sample was made of PBMCs. This receptor was taken from a woman aged 25 to 39 in good health and CMV-seropositive. The CDR3 loop is CASSPSGGVNEQYF. The CDR3 DNA reads as TGTGCCAGCAGCCCTTCGGGCGGGGTGAATGAGCAGTACTTC. Filled out from reference TRBV7-9 and TRBJ2-7, the complete variable domain reads DTGVSQNPRHKITKRGQNVTFRCDPISEHNRLYWYRQTLGQGPEFLTYFQNEAQLEKSRLLSDRFSAERPKGSFSTLEIQRTEQGDSAMYLCASSPSGGVNEQYFGPGTRLTVT.